This T cell receptor (beta chain) was documented in a study of T-cell memory formation after mild COVID-19 (dated by TCRdb to the early 2020s). Background for the entire study: TCR sequence clusters from the two donors were found to be largely donor specific. The cohort was made up of two young adult volunteers, one female and one male, who were previously healthy. In two donors, T-cell clones that expanded and contracted after mild COVID-19 were tracked by sequencing TCRalpha and TCRbeta repertoires over time.

TCRdb names Illumina NovaSeq 6000 as the instrument used. Using 5'RACE with constant-segment primers, TCRalpha and TCRbeta cDNA libraries were constructed, with sample barcodes and unique molecular identifiers added in the process. RNA was extracted from every sample with Trizol reagent. Amplification of the libraries took two PCR steps, and the second step added a second sample barcode plus Illumina TruSeq adapters. Libraries were sequenced on an Illumina NovaSeq with 2 x 150 bp paired-end reads. The paper's processing steps were these. With migec v1.2.7, reads were demultiplexed and then collapsed into UMI-guided consensus sequences. Using mixcr v2.1.11, UMI consensuses were aligned to TRA and TRB V and J templates and then assembled into clonotypes. A clonotype was counted as expanded or contracted only if both edgeR and NoisET called the change significant, with noise models trained on biological replicates. For edgeR calls, a false discovery rate-adjusted p below 0.01 and a log2 fold-change threshold of 1 were applied. As an exploratory analysis of dynamics, PCA with hierarchical clustering was applied to max-normalized trajectories of the 1000 most abundant clonotypes. Separately sequenced CD4+ and CD8+ repertoires were used to assign the CD4 or CD8 phenotype of responding clones. TCRdb redid the processing of the public reads, applying fastp at Q25 and MiXCR, and retained in-frame beta chains. Merged by CDR3 protein, the rows form single entries marked with the most common genes and DNA. These V and J calls rely on TCRdb rather than the paper's analysis. A total of some 49,000 distinct CDR3 sequences appear in this sample, roughly a quarter of them only once. The top ten hold 43% of the sample.

What the authors observed across the whole study: Whether the second-wave clones peaking on day 37 were SARS-CoV-2 specific was not confirmed. Some responding clones were found in pre-infection memory, which suggests that pre-existing cross-reactive memory T cells took part in the SARS-CoV-2 response. Contracting CD4+ clones were found mainly in CM and EM memory subsets, while CD8+ clones were enriched in EMRA. The study included only a couple of mild cases, and larger cohorts that include severe cases with pre-infection samples were judged to be necessary. Clones that contracted from day 15 to 85 showed balanced CD4/CD8 phenotypes, whereas a second wave of clones that expanded from day 15 to 37 leaned towards CD4+.

A note on this clonotype: There is no known antigen for this receptor. No base quality values were provided; no much bigger clone lies one nucleotide off.

Trimming accounts for 5 bases at V and 0 bases at J, while the number of junction bases matched to no gene is 7. In the germline V gene, CDR1 corresponds to SGHVS and CDR2 to FNYEAQ. The CDR3 runs 18 residues from the cysteine to the phenylalanine. Of the read, only the CDR3 DNA is kept; its 54 bases are in frame from base 1. Ficoll-Paque density gradient centrifugation was used to isolate PBMCs. Rearrangement joined TRBV7-6 to TRBJ2-1, with TRBD2 identical over 13 junction bases. The sequence was collected from a man aged 18 to 35 who had mild COVID-19 (a few samples of this study predate the infection). The sample titles of this study are shuffled in the database, so cell type and time point are left out; the donor was told from shared clones. Sequenced sample: PBMCs or a T cell subset sorted from them (not recorded which). The CDR3 region has the sequence CASSRLAGGRSSYNEQFF. The nucleotide sequence reads as follows: TGTGCCAGCAGCCGACTAGCGGGGGGCAGGAGCTCCTACAATGAGCAGTTCTTC. The full variable domain, with segments outside the CDR3 supplied by the reference TRBV7-6 and TRBJ2-1 proteins, appears as GAGVSQSPRYKVTKRGQDVALRCDPISGHVSLYWYRQALGQGPEFLTYFNYEAQQDKSGLPNDRFSAERPEGSISTLTIQRTEQRDSAMYRCASSRLAGGRSSYNEQFFGPGTRLTVL.